The 12 T cell receptor beta chains presented below share a single source sample, sequenced in a study of beta chain features in type 1 diabetes. Of the isolated RNA, all was reverse transcribed, and so the sequenced material was expressed TCRB transcripts. Here immunoSEQ multiplex PCR was the method, and the copy in TCRdb shows in-frame clones only, minus some. There are roughly 230,000 clones in the sample; over 8.5% occur only once, and around 0.031% lies in the top ten. Sequencing input: naive CD4+ T cells from blood. The receptors were sampled from a woman between 18 and 29 years old in good health.

This clone has only a few counts. The rearrangement uses TRBV30 and TRBJ2-2, with a weak D call TRBD1 (5 bases). The germline gives CDR1 GTSNPN, CDR2 SVGIG (reference sequence). This CDR3 is 13 amino acids long. V lost 0 bases to trimming and J lost 9 bases, with 11 bases between them. Written as DNA, the CDR3 is TGTGCCTGGAGTGTAGGGCAGGGTCGGGAGCTGTTTTTT. Translation gives CAWSVGQGRELFF. Drawing the rest from reference TRBV30 and TRBJ2-2, the complete variable domain is SQTIHQWPATLVQPVGSPLSLECTVEGTSNPNLYWYRQAAGRGLQLLFYSVGIGQISSEVPQNLSASRPQDRQFILSSKKLLLSDSGFYLCAWSVGQGRELFFGEGSRLTVL.

The chain uses TRBV9 and TRBJ2-5, with 7 bases lining up with TRBD2. CDR3 length equals 11 residues. The junction had 0 bases not matched to a gene; V was cut back by 3 bases and J by 7 bases. Germline CDR1 reads SGDLS; CDR2 reads YYNGEE. CDR3 protein: CASSAGGTQYF. CDR3 coding DNA: TGTGCCAGCAGCGCGGGGGGGACCCAGTACTTC. The whole variable domain, remainder taken from reference TRBV9 and TRBJ2-5, is DSGVTQTPKHLITATGQRVTLRCSPRSGDLSVYWYQQSLDQGLQFLIQYYNGEERAKGNILERFSAQQFPDLHSELNLSSLELGDSALYFCASSAGGTQYFGPGTRLLVL.

The chain has TRBV5-1 and TRBJ1-1; tentative D call: TRBD1 (5 bases). Trimming took 1 base from V and 6 from J, leaving 10 bases between them. The CDR3 runs to 13 residues. Germline V gene sequence: CDR1 SGHRS, CDR2 YFSETQ. CDR3 loop: CASSLTGYAEAFF. The CDR3 bases are TGCGCCAGCAGCTTGACAGGCTACGCTGAAGCTTTCTTT.

This clone was seen a handful of times. The CDR3 DNA reads as TGTGCCAGCTCGCAACGCCTAGCGGGGGGTCGACAAGAGACCCAGTACTTC. It encodes CASSQRLAGGRQETQYF. V is TRBV18 and J is TRBJ2-5; 11 nucleotides line up with TRBD2. The CDR3 contains 17 residues. The germline CDR1 and CDR2 sequences are KGHSH and LQKENI. V was pared by 6 bases and J by 2 bases, with 11 bases of the junction left unmatched.

This clone showed up just a few times. This chain links TRBV19 with TRBJ1-1, with a possible D match to TRBD1 (6 bases). CDR1 LNHDA and CDR2 SQIVND come from the germline V gene (reference sequence). The CDR3 consists of 14 residues. The V end was cut by 5 bases, the J end by 1 base, with 11 bases between. CDR3 region: CASSSQGRNTEAFF. CDR3 sequence (DNA): TGTGCCAGTAGTTCACAGGGACGGAACACTGAAGCTTTCTTT.

The V call is TRBV5-1, the J call TRBJ2-5, with 13 positions matching TRBD2. The CDR3 covers 15 residues. V was pared by 3 bases and J by 2 bases, with 1 base of the junction left unmatched. Germline values: CDR1 SGHRS, CDR2 YFSETQ. The CDR3 region is CASSSLAGGQETQYF. The DNA of the CDR3 is TGCGCCAGCAGCTCACTAGCGGGAGGGCAAGAGACCCAGTACTTC.

The chain carries TRBV30 and TRBJ1-4; 7 bases fit TRBD1. The V gene end was trimmed by 7 bases and the J gene end by 6 bases; junction bases not matched to a gene: 5. This CDR3 contains 12 residues. The germline CDR1 and CDR2 sequences are GTSNPN and SVGIG (reference sequence). The CDR3 nucleotides read TGTGCCTTACAGGGGTATCATGAAAAACTGTTTTTT. As protein: CALQGYHEKLFF.

J is TRBJ1-2 and V is TRBV28, with D possibly matching TRBD1 (5 bases). The CDR3 extends over 16 amino acids. V lost 6 bases, J lost 5 bases, and 22 bases lay in between. Germline-derived CDR1 and CDR2 are MDHEN and SYDVKM. Here the CDR3 DNA reads TGTGCCAGCAGCTTCGTATCCCGAACAGGATTATATGGCTACACCTTC. Residues: CASSFVSRTGLYGYTF.

There are a few counts of this clone. The chain combines TRBV5-6 with TRBJ2-2; 11 bases line up with TRBD1. J gave up 1 base and V 5 bases, and 4 bases lay outside the gene matches. The CDR3 is 16 amino acids. CDR1 is SGHDT and CDR2 is YYEEEE in the germline V gene. Here the CDR3 DNA reads TGTGCCAGCAGGCAGGACAGGGGGCGGAACACCGGGGAGCTGTTTTTT. Protein: CASRQDRGRNTGELFF. The full variable domain, its missing parts supplied by reference TRBV5-6 and TRBJ2-2, is DAGVTQSPTHLIKTRGQQVTLRCSPKSGHDTVSWYQQALGQGPQFIFQYYEEEERQRGNFPDRFSGHQFPNYSSELNVNALLLGDSALYLCASRQDRGRNTGELFFGEGSRLTVL.

This clone was counted a few times. The chain links TRBV19 to TRBJ1-1, with D possibly TRBD1 on 5 matching bases. Germline lookup yields CDR1 LNHDA and CDR2 SQIVND (reference sequence). V shed 8 bases and J shed 5 bases, with 21 bases lying between them. This CDR3 has 15 amino acids. The CDR3 bases are TGTGCCAGTGGGATTCTTGGGGCAAGTGCTACTGAAGCTTTCTTT. It translates to CASGILGASATEAFF.

This clone was seen a few times. V and J are TRBV18 and TRBJ1-6; TRBD1 aligns across 8 bases. After removal of 2 bases from V and 8 bases from J, the junction contained 2 bases not matched to a gene. Germline CDR1 KGHSH, CDR2 LQKENI. CDR3 size: 14 residues. The CDR3 DNA sequence: TGTGCCAGCTCACCAAAGACAGGGGATTCACCCCTCCACTTT. Amino acids: CASSPKTGDSPLHF.

The chain combines TRBV6-6 with TRBJ1-1; D unclear. The CDR3 runs to 14 residues. V lost 5 bases and J lost 1, with 11 bases in between. The germline V gene has CDR1 MNHNY and CDR2 SVGAGI (reference sequence). The CDR3 sequence: CASSGAAGNTEAFF. The CDR3, as DNA: TGTGCCAGCAGTGGCGCTGCGGGGAACACTGAAGCTTTCTTT.